This T cell receptor (beta chain) is from a study of regulatory T cells in long-lasting Graves disease. Trimming pared 1 base from V and 3 bases from J, leaving 10 bases between. The CDR3 contains 15 residues. Germline V gene data show CDR1 as SNHLY and CDR2 as FYNNEI. The TCR beta library used iRepertoire HTBI primers with Arm-PCR amplification of CDR3. TCRdb itself ran the multiplex PCR reads through MiXCR, one entry per CDR3 protein. The profile shows approximately 440,000 distinct CDR3 sequences, roughly 15% of them singletons. This clonotype came up a few times. Its antigen is still unknown. Time point in this sample: newly diagnosed GD, antithyroid drugs for less than 3 months. RNA extracted from PBMCs served as the sequencing template. Study conclusions and caveats: Limited samples may have lowered accuracy.

Separately, the same data were catalogued under a study of T cells in Graves' hyperthyroidism and ophthalmopathy. That source reports: First-round RT-PCR with HTBI primers amplified the TCR CDR3 region.

The clonotype was recovered from a man aged 35 to 55 with Graves disease. The J gene is TRBJ2-1, the V gene TRBV2; D ambiguous. The sample was peripheral blood mononuclear cells (PBMCs), taken at new diagnosis, from a patient treated with antithyroid drugs. The CDR3, as DNA: TGTGCCAGCAGTGAAGGGGCACAGCTCTACAATGAGCAGTTCTTC. Translation gives CASSEGAQLYNEQFF.